Following are 17 T cell receptor beta chains from one sample sequenced in a study of control samples from healthy donors and cancer patients. This table comes from immunoSEQ multiplex PCR, and its TCRdb copy is limited to in-frame clones, with some not included. This sample yields about 150,000 clones, of which approximately 92% are seen a single time; 2% belongs to the top ten. Input material: blood. These receptors came from a woman aged 40-49 years in good health.

V gene TRBV6-5 combines with J gene TRBJ1-1; D unresolved. CDR1 is MNHEY, CDR2 SVGAGI, per germline. This CDR3 has 12 amino acids. Trimming removed 0 bases at V and 6 bases at J, with 5 bases between. The CDR3 protein is CASSYSESEAFF. CDR3 nucleotide sequence: TGTGCCAGCAGTTACTCGGAGTCTGAAGCTTTCTTT.

V usage is TRBV2 and J usage is TRBJ2-3; no reliable D call. CDR1 SNHLY and CDR2 FYNNEI come from the germline V gene. The length of the CDR3 is 16 residues. Trimming removed 6 bases at V and 0 bases at J, with 16 bases between. The DNA of the CDR3 is TGTGCCAGCAGACAACAGAGGTTCTCTAGCACAGATACGCAGTATTTT. Residues: CASRQQRFSSTDTQYF.

The chain uses TRBV3-1 (or the pseudogene TRBV3-2) and TRBJ2-1; D is unclear. Trimming pared 4 bases from V and 7 bases from J, leaving 14 bases between. Germline V gene lookup returns CDR1 LGHDT and CDR2 YNNKEL (reference sequence). CDR3 length: 14 amino acids. The CDR3 nucleotides read TGTGCCAGCAGCCCTACGCTTTTTGCGAATGAGCAGTTCTTC. Amino acids: CASSPTLFANEQFF.

The chain carries TRBV5-1 and TRBJ2-3; TRBD2 matches at 10 bases. This CDR3 has 17 residues. V gave up 0 bases and J gave up 3 bases; unmatched junction bases: 7. Germline V gene lookup returns CDR1 SGHRS and CDR2 YFSETQ. The CDR3 DNA is TGCGCCAGCAGCTTGGGGCCCCTAGCGGGGGAAACAGATACGCAGTATTTT. As protein: CASSLGPLAGETDTQYF.

The chain couples TRBV29-1 to TRBJ2-3; 9 bases are shared with TRBD1. Germline lookup yields CDR1 SQVTM and CDR2 ANQGSEA. V dropped 6 bases and J dropped 6; count of bases not matched to a gene: 7. The CDR3 loop spans 13 amino acids. CDR3 in DNA: TGCAGCGTCGACAGGGGGGGTGGGGATACGCAGTATTTT. Translating it yields CSVDRGGGDTQYF.

This chain joins TRBV4-1 and TRBJ1-1; tentative D call: TRBD1 (6 bases). Germline CDR1 reads MGHRA; CDR2 reads YSYEKL. Trimming removed 4 bases from V and 1 base from J, with 7 bases in between. The CDR3 has 13 amino acids. This CDR3 is CASSLGGNTEAFF. The CDR3 DNA sequence: TGCGCCAGCAGCCTAGGGGGGAACACTGAAGCTTTCTTT.

This chain joins TRBV10-3 and TRBJ2-2; weak D call: TRBD1 (6 bases). V was trimmed by 3 bases and J by 5 bases, leaving 7 bases between them. The CDR3 covers 13 residues. Germline values: CDR1 ENHRY, CDR2 SYGVKD. The CDR3 bases are TGTGCCATCAGTGACAGGGGTACCGGGGAGCTGTTTTTT. It specifies CAISDRGTGELFF.

The V gene is TRBV4-1, the J gene TRBJ2-7, with TRBD2 matching over 10 bases. The CDR3 runs to 15 residues. Germline CDR1 and CDR2: MGHRA and YSYEKL. Unmatched junction bases numbered 3, after V lost 3 bases and J lost 1 base. The CDR3 is CASSHSGGGSYEQYF. The CDR3 DNA reads TGCGCCAGCAGCCACAGCGGGGGGGGTTCCTACGAGCAGTACTTC.

The V call is TRBV5-1, the J call TRBJ2-1; D may be TRBD1 or TRBD2 (5 bases each). V shed 4 bases and J shed 2 bases, with 16 bases lying between them. Germline CDR1 reads SGHRS; CDR2 reads YFSETQ. The CDR3 has 16 amino acids. The CDR3 loop is CASSTWGTVAYNEQFF. The CDR3 DNA sequence: TGCGCCAGCAGCACGTGGGGGACGGTCGCCTACAATGAGCAGTTCTTC.

The chain carries TRBV5-1 and TRBJ1-4; D call uncertain. Germline lookup yields CDR1 SGHRS and CDR2 YFSETQ. Trimming shortened V by 0 bases and J by 4 bases, and 7 bases separated the two germline ends. There are 14 residues in the CDR3. DNA for the CDR3: TGCGCCAGCAGCTTGGATGGCGATAATGAAAAACTGTTTTTT. It yields the protein CASSLDGDNEKLFF.

The gene calls are TRBV2 and TRBJ1-2; perhaps TRBD1 as D (6 bases). V was clipped by 8 bases and J by 5 bases, with 21 bases between them. Germline V lookup: CDR1 SNHLY, CDR2 FYNNEI. The CDR3 runs 15 residues. CDR3 DNA: TGTGCCAGCGGCTCCGGGACATCCGCTCCTTATGGCTACACCTTC. Its translation is CASGSGTSAPYGYTF.

The V and J genes are TRBV3-1 (or the pseudogene TRBV3-2) and TRBJ2-2, with D possibly called TRBD1 or TRBD2 (6 bases each). Germline V lookup: CDR1 LGHDT, CDR2 YNNKEL (reference sequence). The length of the CDR3 is 16 residues. Trimming pared 1 base from V and 7 bases from J, leaving 16 bases between. CDR3 loop: CASSQARGRLDGELFF. The CDR3 region has the DNA TGTGCCAGCAGCCAAGCACGGGGGCGCTTGGACGGGGAGCTGTTTTTT.

This chain joins TRBV6-1 and TRBJ1-1; D gene ambiguous. Trimming took 3 bases from V and 1 from J, leaving 9 bases between them. The germline CDR1 and CDR2 sequences are MNHNS and SASEGT. CDR3 size: 14 residues. In nucleotides, the CDR3 is TGTGCCAGCAGTGAGAGGGAACGGAACACTGAAGCTTTCTTT. Its translation is CASSERERNTEAFF.

The V and J genes are TRBV6-2 or TRBV6-3 and TRBJ2-2, with 7 nucleotides matching TRBD2. The CDR3 runs to 15 residues. CDR1 MNHEY and CDR2 SVGEGT come from the germline V gene. V lost 2 bases, J lost 4 bases, and 4 bases stayed unmatched. The CDR3 protein is CASSYGDYATGELFF. CDR3 DNA: TGTGCCAGCAGTTACGGGGACTATGCCACCGGGGAGCTGTTTTTT.

This chain links TRBV10-3 with TRBJ2-1, with D unresolved. This CDR3 has 15 amino acids. Germline loops: CDR1 ENHRY, CDR2 SYGVKD. Trimming pared 3 bases from V and 0 bases from J, leaving 9 bases between. The chain's CDR3 is CAISEWQTSYNEQFF. CDR3 in DNA: TGTGCCATCAGTGAATGGCAGACCTCCTACAATGAGCAGTTCTTC.

This clone was seen once. The chain links TRBV9 to TRBJ2-1; D not resolved. Germline CDR1 and CDR2: SGDLS and YYNGEE. With 0 bases removed from V and 7 bases from J, the gap between germline ends came to 11 bases. The CDR3 sequence is 14 residues long. The CDR3 DNA is TGTGCCAGCAGCGTAGCTGGGCAGACTAATGAGCAGTTCTTC. It is translated as CASSVAGQTNEQFF. Based on the CDR3 plus reference TRBV9 and TRBJ2-1, the full variable domain is DSGVTQTPKHLITATGQRVTLRCSPRSGDLSVYWYQQSLDQGLQFLIQYYNGEERAKGNILERFSAQQFPDLHSELNLSSLELGDSALYFCASSVAGQTNEQFFGPGTRLTVL.

This clone was recorded a few times. The chain carries TRBV27 and TRBJ1-2; D call uncertain. V was trimmed by 0 bases and J by 4 bases, leaving 6 bases between them. CDR1 MNHEY and CDR2 SMNVEV come from the germline V gene (reference sequence). The CDR3 consists of 13 residues. The DNA for the CDR3 is TGTGCCAGCAGTTTATCGGCCCTCTATGGCTACACCTTC. Its protein is CASSLSALYGYTF.